This TCR beta chain stems from a study of OX40 agonist ivuxolimab in advanced cancers. Background on the study: Ivuxolimab, which patients received intravenously every 2 weeks, was dosed at 0.01 to 10 mg/kg. Cancers in dose escalation were hepatocellular, melanoma, renal cell and head and neck.

Repertoires were generated with immunoSEQ multiplex PCR, while TCRdb's copy carries only in-frame clones and drops some. The data contain over 50,000 clones, over 75% of them singletons. Concerning this clone itself: Its antigen is still unknown.

Study-level findings and limits: There were also nonresponders showing low normalized T-cell clonal expansion.

The CDR3 spans 14 residues. The ends were cut back, 4 bases at V and 1 base at J, with 11 bases in the middle. The germline V gene has CDR1 KGHSH and CDR2 LQKENI. The chain combines TRBV18 with TRBJ2-7, with D uncertain. The material sequenced was CD4+ or CD8+ T cells sorted from blood, taken in a trial of the OX40 agonist ivuxolimab. The receptor comes from an adult with an advanced solid tumor such as melanoma, head and neck, liver or kidney cancer. CDR3 sequence reads: CASSLGRNSYEQYF. In nucleotides, the CDR3 is TGTGCCAGCTCACTCGGACGGAATTCCTACGAGCAGTACTTC.